This T cell receptor beta chain was profiled in a study of cytomegalovirus exposure and HLA in healthy donors. For the study at large: There were 88 million or so unique TCRs (from HLA-typed donors) in an early data release. General study findings and limits: Further analysis, carried out later, found HLA-associated TCR beta chains more clonally expanded than equally common other chains. In a later analysis, specific HLA alleles were associated with 15,000 to 20,000 TCR beta sequences at a 0.05 false discovery rate. Researchers reported from a later analysis that most CMV-associated TCR beta chains appeared HLA-restricted.

Vbeta (60) and Jbeta (13) primers were used in the PCR. Clones were read by immunoSEQ multiplex PCR, and TCRdb kept only the in-frame ones, dropping some. The data hold about 110,000 clones, with around 86% observed a single time. On this clone: Its antigen is not known.

The germline gives CDR1 MGHRA, CDR2 YSYEKL. V gave up 1 base and J gave up 3 bases; unmatched junction bases: 6. The CDR3 has 16 amino acids. This sequence joins TRBV4-1 and TRBJ1-5; 7 bases line up with TRBD1. The sequence derives from a man aged 25 to 45 in good health and CMV-seropositive. The sample taken for sequencing was PBMCs. CDR3 region: CASSQVTGESNQPQHF. The CDR3, as DNA: TGCGCCAGCAGCCAAGTTACAGGGGAGTCCAATCAGCCCCAGCATTTT.